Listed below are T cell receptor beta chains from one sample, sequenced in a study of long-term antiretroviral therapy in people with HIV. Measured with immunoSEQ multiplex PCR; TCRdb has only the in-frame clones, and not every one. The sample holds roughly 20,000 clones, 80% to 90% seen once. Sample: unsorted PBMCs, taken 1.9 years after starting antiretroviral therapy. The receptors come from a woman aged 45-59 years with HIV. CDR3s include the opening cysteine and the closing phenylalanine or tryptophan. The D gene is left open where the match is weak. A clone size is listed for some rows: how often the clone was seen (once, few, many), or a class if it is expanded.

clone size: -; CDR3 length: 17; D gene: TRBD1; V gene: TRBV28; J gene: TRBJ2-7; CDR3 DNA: TGTGCCAGCAGTCATGGGGTGGGGACAGGTTATCCCTACGAGCAGTACTTC; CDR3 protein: CASSHGVGTGYPYEQYF
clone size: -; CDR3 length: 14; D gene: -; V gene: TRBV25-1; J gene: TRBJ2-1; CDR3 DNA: TGTGCCAGCAGCCCTCCGGTGGAGTACAATGAGCAGTTCTTC; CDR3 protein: CASSPPVEYNEQFF
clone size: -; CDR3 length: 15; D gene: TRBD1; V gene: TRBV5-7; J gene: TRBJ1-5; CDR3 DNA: TGTGCCAGCAGCTCCCGGGACAGGGGGAGGCAGCCCCAGCATTTT; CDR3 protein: CASSSRDRGRQPQHF
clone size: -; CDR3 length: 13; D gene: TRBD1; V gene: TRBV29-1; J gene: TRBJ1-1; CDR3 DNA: TGCAGCGGACAGGGACAGGAGAACACTGAAGCTTTCTTT; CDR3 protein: CSGQGQENTEAFF
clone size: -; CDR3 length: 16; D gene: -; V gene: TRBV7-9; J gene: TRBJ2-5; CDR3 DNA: TGTGCCAGCAGCTTAGGAGTTGACAGAGACAAAGAGACCCAGTACTTC; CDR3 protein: CASSLGVDRDKETQYF
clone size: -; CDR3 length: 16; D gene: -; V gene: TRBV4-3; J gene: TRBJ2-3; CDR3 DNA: TGCGCCAGCAGCCAGGAACAGGGTCGGAATCAAGGTACGCAGTATTTT; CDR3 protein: CASSQEQGRNQGTQYF
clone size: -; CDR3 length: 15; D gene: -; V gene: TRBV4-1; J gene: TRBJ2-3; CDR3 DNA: TGCGCCAGCAGCCAAGAAAGAAGTACTTCAGATACGCAGTATTTT; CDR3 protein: CASSQERSTSDTQYF
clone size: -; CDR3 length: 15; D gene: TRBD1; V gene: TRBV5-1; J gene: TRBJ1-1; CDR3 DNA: TGCGCCAGCAGCTTGATCCGGGACAGTATCATTGAAGCTTTCTTT; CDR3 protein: CASSLIRDSIIEAFF
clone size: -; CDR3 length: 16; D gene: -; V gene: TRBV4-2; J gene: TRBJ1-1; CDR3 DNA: TGTGCCAGCAGCCAAGGACAAGGCTGGGGGAACACTGAAGCTTTCTTT; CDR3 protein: CASSQGQGWGNTEAFF
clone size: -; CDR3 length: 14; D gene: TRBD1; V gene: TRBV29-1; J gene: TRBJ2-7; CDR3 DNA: TGCAGCGTTGATTTTGGACAGGGGTATGACGAGCAGTACTTC; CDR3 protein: CSVDFGQGYDEQYF
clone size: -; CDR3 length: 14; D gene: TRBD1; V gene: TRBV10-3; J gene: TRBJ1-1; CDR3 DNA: TGTGCCACCGGGACAGGGATCATGAACACTGAAGCTTTCTTT; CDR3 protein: CATGTGIMNTEAFF
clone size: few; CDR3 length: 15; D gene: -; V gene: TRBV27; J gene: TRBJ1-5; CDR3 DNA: TGTGCCAGCAGTTTACTTTCGAGTGGCAATCAGCCCCAGCATTTT; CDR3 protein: CASSLLSSGNQPQHF
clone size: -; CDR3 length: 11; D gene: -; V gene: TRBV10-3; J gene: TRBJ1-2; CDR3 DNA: TGTGCCATCAGTGGCGGGGACGGCTACACCTTC; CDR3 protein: CAISGGDGYTF
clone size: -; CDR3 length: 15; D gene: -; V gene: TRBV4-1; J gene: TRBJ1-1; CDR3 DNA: TGCGCCAGCAGCCAAGACCTCCCGGTACGCCTCGGCGCTTTCTTT; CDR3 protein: CASSQDLPVRLGAFF
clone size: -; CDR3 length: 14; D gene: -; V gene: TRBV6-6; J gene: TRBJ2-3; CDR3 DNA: TGTGCCAGCAGTTGGGGGGCGGTAGCAGATACGCAGTATTTT; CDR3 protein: CASSWGAVADTQYF
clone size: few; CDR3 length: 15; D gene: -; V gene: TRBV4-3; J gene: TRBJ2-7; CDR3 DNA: TGCGCCAGCAGCCAGGGGCAGGGGATTTCCTACGAGCAGTACTTC; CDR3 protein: CASSQGQGISYEQYF
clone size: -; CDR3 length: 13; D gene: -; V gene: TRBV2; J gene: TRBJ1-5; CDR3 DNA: TGTGCCAGCAGTGAAGGGCAGAATCAGCCCCAGCATTTT; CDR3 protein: CASSEGQNQPQHF
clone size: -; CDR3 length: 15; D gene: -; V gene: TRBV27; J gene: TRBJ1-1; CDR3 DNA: TGTGCCAGCAGTTTATCGTGGGGCGGGAACACTGAAGCTTTCTTT; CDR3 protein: CASSLSWGGNTEAFF
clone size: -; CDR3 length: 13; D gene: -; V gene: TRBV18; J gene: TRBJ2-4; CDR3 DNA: TGTGCCAGCTCACCTTCCAGGGAGGACATTCAGTACTTC; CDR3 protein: CASSPSREDIQYF
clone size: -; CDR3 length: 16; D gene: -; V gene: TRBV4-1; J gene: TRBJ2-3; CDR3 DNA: TGCGCCAGCAGCCAAGAGGGGGAAGGGGCCGCAGATACGCAGTATTTT; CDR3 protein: CASSQEGEGAADTQYF
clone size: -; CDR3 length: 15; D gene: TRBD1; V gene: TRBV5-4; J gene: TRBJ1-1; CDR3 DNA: TGTGCCAGCAGCTCCCAACTTCCCGGGACAGGGGAAGCTTTCTTT; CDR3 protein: CASSSQLPGTGEAFF
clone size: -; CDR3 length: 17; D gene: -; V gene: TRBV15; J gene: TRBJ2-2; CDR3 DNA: TGTGCCACCAGCACTCCGTACGGGGGCCCGAACACCGGGGAGCTGTTTTTT; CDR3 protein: CATSTPYGGPNTGELFF
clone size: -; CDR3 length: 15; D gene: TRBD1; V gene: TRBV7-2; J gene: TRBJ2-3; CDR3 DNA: TGTGCCAGCAGCCCACAGGGGATTAGGGCAGATACGCAGTATTTT; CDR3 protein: CASSPQGIRADTQYF
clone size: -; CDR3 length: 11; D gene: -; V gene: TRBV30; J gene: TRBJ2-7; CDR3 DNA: TGTGCCTGGAATCTAAGGGGCGAGCAGTACTTC; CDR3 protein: CAWNLRGEQYF